This T cell receptor (beta chain) originates from a study of T-cell reconstitution after alpha-beta-depleted transplantation in children. Study outcomes and limitations: Reportedly, alpha-beta T cells present about two months post-transplant originated from several hundred expanded clones of graft origin.

This clonotype was picked up one time. As yet, its antigen is unknown. V was pared by 6 bases and J by 6 bases, with 7 bases of the junction left unmatched. Germline lookup yields CDR1 MNHNS and CDR2 SASEGT. This CDR3 is built from 14 residues. Unique molecular identifiers tagged the TCRbeta library. Each CDR3 protein is one row after TCRdb ran MiXCR on the PCR reads. The sample records some 460,000 distinct CDR3 sequences, about 16% being singletons. The specimen was PBMCs, mostly from graft donor cells, collected 360 days after TCRalphabeta/CD19-depleted stem cell transplant. The rearrangement uses TRBV6-1 and TRBJ2-2, with 7 nucleotides matching TRBD1. This receptor was obtained from a boy less than two years old who had a stem cell transplant for Wiskott-Aldrich syndrome, so the T cells may come from the graft donor. The CDR3 DNA follows: TGTGCCAGCAGAAGACAGGGCGAGTCCGGGGAGCTGTTTTTT. It codes for CASRRQGESGELFF.